The 24 T cell receptor beta chains in this list originate from one sample, sequenced in a study of cytomegalovirus exposure and HLA in healthy donors. The study ran its PCR with 60 Vbeta and 13 Jbeta primers. Sequenced by immunoSEQ multiplex PCR; TCRdb stores in-frame clones only, minus some. The sample consists of 95,000 to 150,000 clones, over 8.5% of them appearing once. Sample: PBMCs. The receptors stem from a woman in her thirties or forties in good health and CMV-seropositive.

This clone was picked up a small number of times. The rearrangement uses TRBV4-1 and TRBJ1-6; D may be TRBD1 (6 bases). The CDR3 is made up of 16 amino acids. Trimming stripped 6 bases from V and 11 bases from J, with 23 bases between. CDR1 is MGHRA and CDR2 is YSYEKL in the germline V gene. DNA for the CDR3: TGCGCCAGCAGTCCAGGAGCGGGGGCTCAGGGTGCACCCCTCCACTTT. It yields the protein CASSPGAGAQGAPLHF.

This clone came up a few times. CDR3 DNA: TGTGCCACCTCGACAGGATTAGGGAACACTGAAGCTTTCTTT. It codes for CATSTGLGNTEAFF. The chain recombines TRBV28 with TRBJ1-1, with D possibly TRBD1 on 6 matching bases. Germline V lookup: CDR1 MDHEN, CDR2 SYDVKM. The CDR3 totals 14 residues. V was clipped by 10 bases and J by 1 base, with 16 bases between them.

This clone was counted only a few times. This chain connects TRBV11-3 to TRBJ2-7, with 7 nucleotides matching TRBD1. The CDR3 length is 17 residues. Trimming at V came to 4 bases and at J to 5 bases, leaving 17 bases not matched to a gene. Germline V gene lookup returns CDR1 SGHNT and CDR2 YENEEA. CDR3 amino acids: CASSSPATYRDRDEQYF. CDR3 DNA: TGTGCCAGCAGCTCCCCCGCTACTTACCGGGACAGAGACGAGCAGTACTTC.

This clone was counted only a few times. The chain uses TRBV15 and TRBJ1-2; 11 bases are shared with TRBD1. This CDR3 has 16 residues. Germline lookup yields CDR1 LNHNV and CDR2 YYDKDF (reference sequence). After removal of 5 bases from V and 2 bases from J, the junction contained 7 bases not matched to a gene. CDR3 bases: TGTGCCACCAGCGGAAGCGGGACAGGGGGAAACTATGGCTACACCTTC. This translates into CATSGSGTGGNYGYTF.

V gene TRBV7-8 combines with J gene TRBJ2-7; 9 bases agree with TRBD1. The CDR3 has 15 residues. The germline V gene has CDR1 SGHVS and CDR2 FQNEAQ. V shed 8 bases, J shed 5 bases, and the junction held 13 bases outside the gene matches. The CDR3 reads CASFKPGQGIHEQYF. The CDR3 region has the DNA TGTGCCAGCTTTAAACCGGGACAGGGTATCCACGAGCAGTACTTC.

In the case of this clone: Sequence at one end of the junction differs from germline and may be a read error. The V call is TRBV15, the J call TRBJ1-2, with D hard to call. The CDR3 sequence is 15 residues long. Germline V gives CDR1 LNHNV, CDR2 YYDKDF (reference sequence). The CDR3 protein is CATSRDGREPYGYSF. The CDR3 DNA reads TGTGCCACCAGCAGAGATGGCCGGGAGCCTTATGGCTACTCCTTC.

This clone was counted between two and nine times. The rearrangement links TRBV5-1 to TRBJ1-1, with D possibly TRBD1 on 5 matching bases. From germline, CDR1 is SGHRS and CDR2 YFSETQ. V was shortened by 7 bases and J by 3 bases, with 7 bases between the two germline ends. The CDR3 has 11 residues. CDR3 DNA sequence: TGCGCCAGCGGGGGGGACACTGAAGCTTTCTTT. It yields the protein CASGGDTEAFF.

This chain joins TRBV15 and TRBJ1-1, with 7 bases matching TRBD1. The germline V gene has CDR1 LNHNV and CDR2 YYDKDF (reference sequence). The CDR3 covers 14 residues. Trimming removed 5 bases from V and 6 bases from J; junction bases left unmatched: 9. In DNA, the CDR3 is TGTGCCACCAGCCTTCAGACAGGGATCCCTGAAGCTTTCTTT. Translated, it gives CATSLQTGIPEAFF.

There are a few counts of this clone. The chain links TRBV25-1 to TRBJ1-2, with 9 bases fitting TRBD1. Germline V gene lookup returns CDR1 MGHDK and CDR2 SYGVNS. The CDR3 is made up of 14 amino acids. V lost 6 bases to trimming and J lost 4 bases; unmatched junction nucleotides: 6. For the CDR3, the DNA is TGTGCCAGCAGACAGGGGGCCAGGGGCTATGGCTACACCTTC. Translation: CASRQGARGYGYTF.

This clone was seen more than once but under ten times. The rearrangement joins TRBV5-6 to TRBJ2-7; possibly TRBD2 for D (5 bases). Germline CDR1 reads SGHDT; CDR2 reads YYEEEE. The CDR3 runs to 14 residues. V was pared by 2 bases and J by 2 bases, with 11 bases between. CDR3 loop: CASSFGVNPYEQYF. The CDR3 coding sequence is TGTGCCAGCAGCTTCGGGGTTAACCCCTACGAGCAGTACTTC. The entire variable domain, with the rest obtained from reference TRBV5-6 and TRBJ2-7, is as follows: DAGVTQSPTHLIKTRGQQVTLRCSPKSGHDTVSWYQQALGQGPQFIFQYYEEEERQRGNFPDRFSGHQFPNYSSELNVNALLLGDSALYLCASSFGVNPYEQYFGPGTRLTVT.

This clone has a handful of counts. The J gene is TRBJ2-5, the V gene TRBV5-1; possibly TRBD1 for D (6 bases). V was pared by 3 bases and J by 2 bases, with 8 bases between. CDR3 length: 13 amino acids. Looked up from germline, CDR1 is SGHRS and CDR2 is YFSETQ. The CDR3 reads CASSWDTQETQYF. The CDR3 region has the DNA TGCGCCAGCAGCTGGGACACTCAAGAGACCCAGTACTTC.

This clone came up a few times. The genes are TRBV28 and TRBJ1-5, with D tentatively TRBD1 (5 bases). The germline V gene encodes CDR1 MDHEN and CDR2 SYDVKM. The ends were cut back, 5 bases at V and 6 bases at J, with 14 bases in the middle. This CDR3 comprises 14 residues. The CDR3 DNA reads as TGTGCCAGCAGTCCAGGGTCCGGGGGTCAGCCCCAGCATTTT. Protein product: CASSPGSGGQPQHF.

V is TRBV5-1 and J is TRBJ1-2; 7 nucleotides line up with TRBD1. Unmatched junction bases numbered 8, after V lost 3 bases and J lost 6 bases. The germline gives CDR1 SGHRS, CDR2 YFSETQ. The CDR3 has 14 amino acids. The CDR3 here is CASSSTGPSHGYTF. CDR3 in DNA: TGCGCCAGCAGCTCGACAGGGCCAAGCCATGGCTACACCTTC.

The rearrangement links TRBV11-2 to TRBJ2-2, with TRBD2 as a possible D gene (5 bases). Trimming took off 1 base at V and 5 bases at J, with 14 bases between the two ends. The CDR3 spans 16 residues. Germline CDR1 reads SGHAT; CDR2 reads FQNNGV. CDR3 coding DNA: TGTGCCAGCAGCTTAGTATCCTTACGGGGAACCGGGGAGCTGTTTTTT. It specifies CASSLVSLRGTGELFF. The variable domain in full, with the rest retrieved from reference TRBV11-2 and TRBJ2-2, is EAGVAQSPRYKIIEKRQSVAFWCNPISGHATLYWYQQILGQGPKLLIQFQNNGVVDDSQLPKDRFSAERLKGVDSTLKIQPAKLEDSAVYLCASSLVSLRGTGELFFGEGSRLTVL.

The chain links TRBV9 to TRBJ2-7; unclear D gene. V was pared by 1 base and J by 3 bases, with 14 bases between. Germline V CDR1 and CDR2: SGDLS, YYNGEE. The CDR3 runs 15 residues. For the CDR3, the DNA is TGTGCCAGCAGCGTATCTTGGCACCAAAACTACGAGCAGTACTTC. It translates to CASSVSWHQNYEQYF.

In this sample, this clone turned up a few times. The J gene is TRBJ1-1, the V gene TRBV6-5; 9 bases are a match to TRBD1. The CDR3 runs 13 residues. V was pared by 5 bases and J by 3 bases, with 1 base of the junction left unmatched. Germline-derived CDR1 and CDR2 are MNHEY and SVGAGI. In DNA form, the CDR3 reads TGTGCCAGCAGTCGGACAGGGGACACTGAAGCTTTCTTT. Encoded protein: CASSRTGDTEAFF.

V gene TRBV14 combines with J gene TRBJ1-2, with 8 bases lining up with TRBD1. The CDR3 covers 13 residues. Germline-derived CDR1 and CDR2 are SGHDN and FVKESK. V dropped 5 bases and J dropped 3; count of bases not matched to a gene: 2. The CDR3 DNA reads TGTGCCAGCAGCTTGGACAGGGACTATGGCTACACCTTC. It codes for CASSLDRDYGYTF.

This clone turned up a few times. This sequence joins TRBV7-8 and TRBJ1-2, with 9 bases fitting TRBD1. This CDR3 spans 14 amino acids. The germline gives CDR1 SGHVS, CDR2 FQNEAQ. Trimming at V came to 5 bases and at J to 4 bases, leaving 5 bases not matched to a gene. The CDR3 spells CASSPATGGYGYTF. For the CDR3, the DNA is TGTGCCAGCAGCCCAGCGACAGGGGGCTATGGCTACACCTTC.

This chain links TRBV6-1 with TRBJ1-5, with 7 nucleotides matching TRBD1. There are 13 residues in the CDR3. CDR1 and CDR2 from the germline V gene are MNHNS and SASEGT. As DNA, the CDR3 is TGTGACAGAAGGGGGACAGCCAATCAGCCCCAGCATTTT. Translating it yields CDRRGTANQPQHF.

This clone has a handful of counts. Within the sample, other DNA sequences also encode this same CDR3. The CDR3 here is CASSVRGSGELFF. DNA of the CDR3: TGTGCCAGCAGTGTCCGGGGGTCCGGGGAGCTGTTTTTT. V is TRBV6-6 and J is TRBJ2-2, with D possibly being TRBD2 (6 bases). The CDR3 contains 13 residues. Germline-derived CDR1 and CDR2 are MNHNY and SVGAGI (reference sequence). Trimming removed 5 bases from V and 6 bases from J, with 10 bases in between.

The chain couples TRBV6-5 to TRBJ1-6; 8 nucleotides agree with TRBD1. The ends lost 8 bases at V and 7 bases at J; junction bases unmatched: 1. The CDR3 runs 12 residues. Germline CDR1 MNHEY, CDR2 SVGAGI. CDR3 nucleotide sequence: TGTGCCAGCGCAGGGGGCAATTCACCCCTCCACTTT. Its translation: CASAGGNSPLHF.

This chain joins TRBV28 and TRBJ1-1; D not resolved. This CDR3 is 13 amino acids long. Germline V lookup: CDR1 MDHEN, CDR2 SYDVKM. Trimming took off 5 bases at V and 1 base at J, with 8 bases between the two ends. The CDR3 loop is CASSPPGNTEAFF. The CDR3 bases are TGTGCCAGCAGTCCCCCGGGGAACACTGAAGCTTTCTTT.

The chain is built from TRBV27 and TRBJ1-6; no reliable D call. The length of the CDR3 is 14 residues. Germline V CDR1 and CDR2: MNHEY, SMNVEV (reference sequence). V shed 1 base and J shed 7 bases, with 8 bases lying between them. The CDR3 reads CASSLFGWNSPLHF. The CDR3 DNA reads TGTGCCAGCAGTTTATTCGGTTGGAATTCACCCCTCCACTTT.

This clone was seen a handful of times. V usage is TRBV4-2 and J usage is TRBJ1-4; TRBD1 matches 7 bases. The junction had 11 bases not matched to a gene; V was cut back by 8 bases and J by 5 bases. CDR1 LGHNA and CDR2 YNFKEQ come from the germline V gene. CDR3 length equals 15 residues. The CDR3 bases are TGTGCCAGCGCAGTTCGGGGACAGATAAATGAAAAACTGTTTTTT. This codes for CASAVRGQINEKLFF.